The 27 T cell receptor beta chains below were found in one sample sequenced in a study of T-cell memory formation after mild COVID-19. TCRdb re-analysed the 5' RACE reads in MiXCR, keeping a single row per CDR3 protein. The sample lists hundreds of thousands of distinct CDR3 sequences; 15% were seen once. Sequenced input: PBMCs or a T cell subset sorted from them (not recorded which). The receptors were sampled from an adult woman who had mild COVID-19 (a few samples of this study predate the infection). Cell type and time point are not known.

The table lists this clonotype with a few counts. This chain joins TRBV5-1 and TRBJ2-5; TRBD1 matches 8 bases. The CDR3 has 13 residues. After removal of 6 bases from V and 4 bases from J, the junction contained 5 bases not matched to a gene. CDR1 SGHRS and CDR2 YFSETQ come from the germline V gene. The CDR3, as DNA: TGCGCCAGCACCAGGGGGCTGGGAGAGACCCAGTACTTC. Residues: CASTRGLGETQYF. The full variable domain, completed using reference TRBV5-1 and TRBJ2-5, is KAGVTQTPRYLIKTRGQQVTLSCSPISGHRSVSWYQQTPGQGLQFLFEYFSETQRNKGNFPGRFSGRQFSNSRSEMNVSTLELGDSALYLCASTRGLGETQYFGPGTRLLVL.

This clonotype was detected only once. The CDR3 is CASSRDLGNTIYF. The DNA for the CDR3 is TGTGCCAGCAGCCGGGACCTCGGAAACACCATATATTTT. V usage is TRBV7-2 and J usage is TRBJ1-3; TRBD1 is a possible D gene (5 bases). The CDR3 covers 13 residues. CDR1 and CDR2 from the germline V gene are SGHTA and FQGNSA. Between the trimmed V and J ends, which lost 5 bases and 4 bases, there was a span of 9 bases.

The chain links TRBV7-9 to TRBJ1-2; the D is unclear. Germline V CDR1 and CDR2: SEHNR, FQNEAQ (reference sequence). CDR3 length equals 15 residues. Trimming left V 0 bases short and J 4 bases short, with 12 bases between. The CDR3 is CASSLANGLSYGYTF. The CDR3 nucleotides are TGTGCCAGCAGCTTAGCGAATGGACTCAGCTATGGCTACACCTTC.

This chain joins TRBV19 and TRBJ1-5, with TRBD1 matching over 7 bases. Per the germline V gene, CDR1 is LNHDA and CDR2 is SQIVND (reference sequence). Trimming at V came to 5 bases and at J to 4 bases, leaving 5 bases not matched to a gene. This CDR3 has 14 amino acids. The CDR3 DNA sequence: TGTGCCAGTAGTGGGCGGACAGGAAATCAGCCCCAGCATTTT. Protein sequence: CASSGRTGNQPQHF. The whole variable domain, filled in from reference TRBV19 and TRBJ1-5, reads DGGITQSPKYLFRKEGQNVTLSCEQNLNHDAMYWYRQDPGQGLRLIYYSQIVNDFQKGDIAEGYSVSREKKESFPLTVTSAQKNPTAFYLCASSGRTGNQPQHFGDGTRLSIL.

This clonotype was picked up a small number of times. The chain joins TRBV2 to TRBJ2-5, with no clear D. The CDR3 length is 12 residues. Between the trimmed V and J ends, which lost 3 bases and 5 bases, there was a span of 7 bases. Germline V gene data show CDR1 as SNHLY and CDR2 as FYNNEI. CDR3 region: CASSESGETQYF. The CDR3 DNA reads as TGTGCCAGCAGTGAGTCCGGGGAGACCCAGTACTTC.

This sequence joins TRBV5-1 and TRBJ1-5, with 7 bases aligning to TRBD1. This CDR3 is built from 15 residues. The trim removed 0 bases at V and 0 bases at J, leaving 0 bases unmatched. Germline V gene data show CDR1 as SGHRS and CDR2 as YFSETQ. CDR3 protein: CASSLGDSSNQPQHF. CDR3 DNA sequence: TGCGCCAGCAGCTTGGGGGACAGTAGCAATCAGCCCCAGCATTTT.

This clonotype was seen only a few times. The gene calls are TRBV24-1 and TRBJ2-1; 10 nucleotides agree with TRBD2. The CDR3 spans 17 residues. V lost 3 bases, J lost 4 bases, and 8 bases stayed unmatched. Per the germline V gene, CDR1 is KGHDR and CDR2 is SFDVKD. CDR3 protein: CATSDTGLAEKYNEQFF. In DNA form, the CDR3 reads TGTGCCACCAGTGATACCGGACTAGCGGAGAAATACAATGAGCAGTTCTTC.

The chain combines TRBV3-1 with TRBJ1-1, with D perhaps matching TRBD1 (6 bases). Germline CDR1 and CDR2: LGHDT and YNNKEL (reference sequence). The ends were cut back, 2 bases at V and 0 bases at J, with 13 bases in the middle. There are 16 residues in the CDR3. DNA of the CDR3: TGTGCCAGCAGCCAACGTCCGGGGGCATTGAACACTGAAGCTTTCTTT. This codes for CASSQRPGALNTEAFF.

The V call is TRBV12-3 or TRBV12-4, the J call TRBJ2-5; D assignment may be TRBD1 or TRBD2 (5 bases each). CDR3 length equals 15 residues. With 5 bases removed from V and 4 bases from J, the gap between germline ends came to 17 bases. Written as DNA, the CDR3 is TGTGCCAGCAGTCACGGGACCTACCGAGGAGAGACCCAGTACTTC. Its translation: CASSHGTYRGETQYF.

This clonotype has more than one count but fewer than ten. This sequence joins TRBV30 and TRBJ2-1; D is perhaps TRBD2 (6 bases). Trimming removed 3 bases from V and 3 bases from J, with 9 bases in between. The V gene's germline CDR1 is GTSNPN and CDR2 SVGIG (reference sequence). The CDR3 spans 13 residues. This chain's CDR3 is CAWRGDFYNEQFF. In nucleotides, the CDR3 is TGTGCCTGGAGGGGGGACTTCTACAATGAGCAGTTCTTC. The whole variable domain, filled in from reference TRBV30 and TRBJ2-1, reads SQTIHQWPATLVQPVGSPLSLECTVEGTSNPNLYWYRQAAGRGLQLLFYSVGIGQISSEVPQNLSASRPQDRQFILSSKKLLLSDSGFYLCAWRGDFYNEQFFGPGTRLTVL.

V gene TRBV7-3 combines with J gene TRBJ2-1, with 8 bases that match TRBD2. This CDR3 is 16 amino acids long. Germline V gene lookup returns CDR1 SGHTA and CDR2 FQGTGA. The junction had 10 bases not matched to a gene; V was cut back by 5 bases and J by 4 bases. CDR3 sequence reads: CASSRPSVAGYNEQFF. CDR3 in DNA: TGTGCCAGCAGCCGGCCCTCCGTAGCGGGGTACAATGAGCAGTTCTTC. Looking up the rest from reference TRBV7-3 and TRBJ2-1 gives the full variable domain: GAGVSQTPSNKVTEKGKYVELRCDPISGHTALYWYRQSLGQGPEFLIYFQGTGAADDSGLPNDRFFAVRPEGSVSTLKIQRTERGDSAVYLCASSRPSVAGYNEQFFGPGTRLTVL.

V gene TRBV6-5 combines with J gene TRBJ2-1; 8 bases map to TRBD2. CDR1 MNHEY and CDR2 SVGAGI come from the germline V gene. This CDR3 contains 14 residues. Losses at the gene ends were 5 bases for V and 7 bases for J; bases not matched to a gene: 7. CDR3 sequence (DNA): TGTGCCAGCAGTCCGGGACTAGTTGTAAATGAGCAGTTCTTC. Encoded protein: CASSPGLVVNEQFF.

This clonotype was seen only a few times. This sequence joins TRBV6-6 and TRBJ1-5; 7 bases map to TRBD1. The V and J ends lost 2 bases and 0 bases, in that order; junction bases with no gene match: 7. Germline-derived CDR1 and CDR2 are MNHNY and SVGAGI (reference sequence). This CDR3 has 17 amino acids. The CDR3 sequence: CASSYPDRVNSNQPQHF. CDR3 coding DNA: TGTGCCAGCAGTTACCCAGACAGGGTCAATAGCAATCAGCCCCAGCATTTT.

This sequence joins TRBV24-1 and TRBJ1-5; D not certain. Trimming stripped 5 bases from V and 0 bases from J, with 13 bases between. The CDR3 spans 16 residues. Germline values: CDR1 KGHDR, CDR2 SFDVKD. CDR3 nucleotides: TGTGCCACCAGTGGTCCCTCGTGGGATAGCAATCAGCCCCAGCATTTT. Translating gives CATSGPSWDSNQPQHF.

The V gene is TRBV20-1, the J gene TRBJ1-2, with D possibly being TRBD1 (5 bases). Trimming took 3 bases from V and 2 from J, leaving 10 bases between them. This CDR3 has 13 residues. CDR1 and CDR2 from the germline V gene are DFQATT and SNEGSKA (reference sequence). DNA for the CDR3: TGCAGTGCTAGGGGGCCCCGGAACTATGGCTACACCTTC. Translated: CSARGPRNYGYTF.

This clonotype showed up just a few times. V gene TRBV11-2 combines with J gene TRBJ1-5; 7 bases fit TRBD1. CDR1 and CDR2 (germline): SGHAT, FQNNGV. The CDR3 is 16 amino acids. The J segment lost 4 bases and the V segment lost 2 bases, leaving 8 bases of the junction unmatched. This CDR3 is CASSLNMDRSNQPQHF. DNA of the CDR3: TGTGCCAGCAGCTTAAATATGGACAGGTCGAATCAGCCCCAGCATTTT. The full variable domain, rest sourced from reference TRBV11-2 and TRBJ1-5, is EAGVAQSPRYKIIEKRQSVAFWCNPISGHATLYWYQQILGQGPKLLIQFQNNGVVDDSQLPKDRFSAERLKGVDSTLKIQPAKLEDSAVYLCASSLNMDRSNQPQHFGDGTRLSIL.

This chain links TRBV11-1 with TRBJ2-3; possible D gene TRBD2, 6 bases. The V end lost 4 bases, the J end lost 5 bases, and 10 bases lay between the germline ends. The CDR3 runs 13 residues. From germline, CDR1 is SGHAT and CDR2 FQDESV (reference sequence). This CDR3 is CASSYRAGDTQYF. The CDR3 DNA is TGTGCCAGCAGCTACCGAGCGGGAGATACGCAGTATTTT. The complete variable domain, with remaining parts taken from reference TRBV11-1 and TRBJ2-3, reads EAEVAQSPRYKITEKSQAVAFWCDPISGHATLYWYRQILGQGPELLVQFQDESVVDDSQLPKDRFSAERLKGVDSTLKIQPAELGDSAMYLCASSYRAGDTQYFGPGTRLTVL.

This chain links TRBV5-1 with TRBJ2-5; D call uncertain. The V end lost 1 base, the J end lost 3 bases, and 7 bases lay between the germline ends. This CDR3 spans 13 amino acids. Germline loops: CDR1 SGHRS, CDR2 YFSETQ. The CDR3 DNA reads TGCGCCAGCAGCTTGCAAAGGGAAGAGACCCAGTACTTC. Its protein product is CASSLQREETQYF.

The chain carries TRBV3-1 and TRBJ1-1, with D perhaps matching TRBD1 (5 bases). This CDR3 has 16 residues. In germline, CDR1 is LGHDT, CDR2 YNNKEL (reference sequence). V gave up 6 bases and J gave up 3 bases, with 20 bases separating them. The CDR3 DNA follows: TGTGCCAGCAGTCCCGGGTGGGGGGTTCTGGACACTGAAGCTTTCTTT. This gives the protein CASSPGWGVLDTEAFF.

The V call is TRBV11-2, the J call TRBJ2-2; TRBD2 matches 12 bases. Germline values: CDR1 SGHAT, CDR2 FQNNGV. The ends lost 2 bases at V and 4 bases at J; junction bases unmatched: 8. CDR3 length: 18 residues. The CDR3 DNA is TGTGCCAGCAGCTTACTCCTAGCGGGGGGGCCGGGCACCGGGGAGCTGTTTTTT. It is translated as CASSLLLAGGPGTGELFF.

There are many counts of this clonotype. The chain links TRBV12-3 or TRBV12-4 to TRBJ2-3; no firm D call. Deletions cut 3 bases from V and 6 bases from J, with 13 bases between. The CDR3 loop spans 14 amino acids. In nucleotides, the CDR3 is TGTGCCAGCAGTTTCTACCCCCGTACGGATACGCAGTATTTT. It translates to CASSFYPRTDTQYF.

In this sample, this clonotype turned up many times. This sequence joins TRBV3-1 and TRBJ2-7, with D unresolved. The germline V and J ends were trimmed by 3 bases and 1 base, with 1 base remaining between them. This CDR3 spans 11 amino acids. Germline CDR1 reads LGHDT; CDR2 reads YNNKEL (reference sequence). CDR3 nucleotides: TGTGCCAGCAGCCATTCCTACGAGCAGTACTTC. Amino acids: CASSHSYEQYF.

Points on this clonotype: The junction and the germline gene differ at one end; a read error may be behind it. The chain employs TRBV29-1 and TRBJ2-4; D not resolved. CDR3 length equals 14 residues. Germline CDR1 is SQVTM and CDR2 is ANQGSEA. CDR3 sequence reads: CSVVSHGAKNIKYF. The CDR3, as DNA: TGCAGCGTTGTTAGCCATGGAGCCAAAAACATTAAGTACTTC.

The CDR3, as DNA: TGCAGTGCTACCCATAGAGGCCACTACGAGCAGTACTTC. It encodes CSATHRGHYEQYF. The chain is built from TRBV20-1 and TRBJ2-7; D unclear. Germline assignment: CDR1 DFQATT and CDR2 SNEGSKA (reference sequence). V was trimmed by 4 bases and J by 3 bases, leaving 13 bases between them. The CDR3 contains 13 residues.

This clonotype was counted only a few times. This rearrangement joins TRBV6-5 to TRBJ2-5; D possibly matches TRBD1 or TRBD2 (5 bases each). The germline V gene encodes CDR1 MNHEY and CDR2 SVGAGI. The CDR3 has 12 amino acids. The V gene lost 6 bases and the J gene lost 4 bases, with 9 bases spanning the gap. The CDR3 sequence is CASRGTAETQYF. CDR3 DNA sequence: TGTGCCAGCAGGGGGACGGCAGAGACCCAGTACTTC.

The chain is built from TRBV5-1 and TRBJ2-2, with 9 bases identical to TRBD1. V trimming: 7 bases; J trimming: 3 bases; junction bases outside the gene matches: 10. Looked up from germline, CDR1 is SGHRS and CDR2 is YFSETQ. There are 16 residues in the CDR3. CDR3 nucleotides: TGCGCCAGCCGATCTACGGGACAGGGATACACCGGGGAGCTGTTTTTT. This codes for CASRSTGQGYTGELFF.

This clonotype was detected ten times or more. This chain joins TRBV6-4 and TRBJ2-1; D perhaps matches TRBD2 (5 bases). V dropped 9 bases and J dropped 5 bases, with 5 bases sitting between them. Germline values: CDR1 MRHNA, CDR2 SNTAGT. The CDR3 length is 10 residues. CDR3 amino acids: CARRDNEQFF. In nucleotides, the CDR3 is TGTGCCAGGCGGGACAATGAGCAGTTCTTC.